This T cell receptor (beta chain) was identified in a study of control samples from healthy donors and cancer patients (dated by TCRdb to 2020 to 2022). Trimming removed 2 bases from V and 0 bases from J, leaving 18 bases between the germline ends. Taken from cysteine to phenylalanine, the CDR3 has 18 residues. Of all the DNA, just the CDR3 is kept, 54 bases in frame from base 1. The germline V gene provides CDR1 SGHRS and CDR2 YFSETQ. Receptor libraries were prepared by the immunoSEQ multiplex PCR assay. As stored in TCRdb, this immuneACCESS dataset retains in-frame rearrangements with V and J assigned. A fraction of the clones does not appear; measured against another copy, unresolved V genes explain less than half of the discrepancy, and the remainder lacks a known reason. Within this sample are about 53,000 clones, with approximately 90% of them counted one time only. The ten largest clones capture roughly an eighth of the sample.

With respect to this clone: Its binding antigen is unknown. No base-level quality is on record; no much larger clone is a single base apart.

The source is a man aged 55 to 70 with head and neck cancer. The sample taken for sequencing was PBMCs. The receptor chain draws on TRBV5-1 and TRBJ1-3, with no confidently assigned D gene. The CDR3 here reads CASSFTVLAELSGNTIYF. The bases are TGCGCCAGCAGCTTCACAGTACTCGCTGAACTCTCTGGAAACACCATATATTTT.